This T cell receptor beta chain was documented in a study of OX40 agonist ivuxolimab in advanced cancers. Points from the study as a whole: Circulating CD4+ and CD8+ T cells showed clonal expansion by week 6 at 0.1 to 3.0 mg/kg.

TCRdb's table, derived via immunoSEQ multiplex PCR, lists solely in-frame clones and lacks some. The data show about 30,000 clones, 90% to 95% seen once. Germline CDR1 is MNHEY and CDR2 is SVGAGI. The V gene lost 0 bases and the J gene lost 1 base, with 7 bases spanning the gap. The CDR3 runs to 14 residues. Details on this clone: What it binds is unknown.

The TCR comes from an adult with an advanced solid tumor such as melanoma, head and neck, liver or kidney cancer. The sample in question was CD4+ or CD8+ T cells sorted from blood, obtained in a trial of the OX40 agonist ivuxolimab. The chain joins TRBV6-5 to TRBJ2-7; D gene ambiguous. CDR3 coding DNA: TGTGCCAGCAGTTACTCTCCCGGGTCCTACGAGCAGTACGTC. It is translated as CASSYSPGSYEQYV.